One and the same sample provided the 10 T cell receptor beta chains below, sequenced in a study of memory B cells and T cells in multiple sclerosis. Sequencing was performed with immunoSEQ multiplex PCR; in TCRdb, only in-frame clones are kept and a portion is missing. The sample contains 46,000 or so clones, 82% of which appear only once. Their recognized antigens are unknown. CFSE-dim autoproliferating and CFSE-high non-proliferating T cells from unstimulated culture were sequenced separately. Roughly 4.5x10^7 CFSE-labeled PBMCs were cultured around 7 days unstimulated, then replicate wells were pooled. Sequenced material: PBMCs from blood kept in culture. These receptors were obtained from a human donor with multiple sclerosis.

This clone was detected only once. The J gene is TRBJ1-5, the V gene TRBV11-2; possibly TRBD1 for D (5 bases). The CDR3 runs 15 residues. V gave up 5 bases and J gave up 0 bases, with 11 bases separating them. The germline V gene encodes CDR1 SGHAT and CDR2 FQNNGV. CDR3 residues: CASSPGINSNQPQHF. CDR3 bases: TGTGCCAGCAGCCCAGGGATCAATAGCAATCAGCCCCAGCATTTT.

This clone turned up a few times. V is TRBV14 and J is TRBJ1-6; D is perhaps TRBD1 (5 bases). CDR3 size: 15 residues. The V end was cut by 4 bases, the J end by 14 bases, with 21 bases between. Germline loops: CDR1 SGHDN, CDR2 FVKESK. CDR3 DNA sequence: TGTGCCAGCAGCCTCCTTCCAAGAGATCCAGGGACCCTCCACTTT. Its protein is CASSLLPRDPGTLHF.

The chain links TRBV2 to TRBJ2-7; TRBD1 agrees at 7 bases. This CDR3 is 14 amino acids long. Germline V gene lookup returns CDR1 SNHLY and CDR2 FYNNEI. Losses at the gene ends were 6 bases for V and 0 bases for J; bases not matched to a gene: 5. CDR3 amino acids: CASRGTVLSYEQYF. The CDR3 coding sequence is TGTGCCAGCAGGGGGACAGTCCTCTCCTACGAGCAGTACTTC.

V is TRBV2 and J is TRBJ1-2; TRBD1 agrees at 7 bases. Germline V lookup: CDR1 SNHLY, CDR2 FYNNEI. CDR3 size: 15 residues. V lost 7 bases to trimming and J lost 6 bases; unmatched junction nucleotides: 14. This CDR3 is CASNPGTAIPHGYTF. The DNA of the CDR3 is TGTGCCAGCAACCCCGGGACAGCCATCCCTCATGGCTACACCTTC. Together with reference TRBV2 and TRBJ1-2, the CDR3 gives the full variable domain: EPEVTQTPSHQVTQMGQEVILRCVPISNHLYFYWYRQILGQKVEFLVSFYNNEISEKSEIFDDQFSVERPDGSNFTLKIRSTKLEDSAMYFCASNPGTAIPHGYTFGSGTRLTVV.

This clone was counted a few times. The chain carries TRBV27 and TRBJ2-7; tentatively, D is TRBD2 (6 bases). The V gene lost 2 bases and the J gene lost 2 bases, with 7 bases spanning the gap. Germline V gene data show CDR1 as MNHEY and CDR2 as SMNVEV (reference sequence). The CDR3 sequence is 13 residues long. Here the CDR3 DNA reads TGTGCCAGCAGTTTACCGGGGGCCTACGAGCAGTACTTC. It is translated as CASSLPGAYEQYF.

The chain uses TRBV9 and TRBJ1-2; D is uncertain. The germline gives CDR1 SGDLS, CDR2 YYNGEE. The germline V and J ends were trimmed by 0 bases and 6 bases, with 12 bases remaining between them. CDR3 length equals 14 residues. CDR3 amino acids: CASSVDGLPHGYTF. Written as DNA, the CDR3 is TGTGCCAGCAGCGTAGACGGCCTTCCCCATGGCTACACCTTC.

J is TRBJ2-2 and V is TRBV5-6; TRBD2 matches 7 bases. The CDR3 runs 15 residues. After removal of 4 bases from V and 0 bases from J, the junction contained 3 bases not matched to a gene. Germline V gene data show CDR1 as SGHDT and CDR2 as YYEEEE. The CDR3, as DNA: TGTGCCAGCAGCGTGAGCGGGGCGAACACCGGGGAGCTGTTTTTT. This codes for CASSVSGANTGELFF.

The chain employs TRBV10-1 and TRBJ2-7; no clear D. CDR3 size: 13 residues. The germline V gene encodes CDR1 WNHNN and CDR2 SYGVQD (reference sequence). Trimming stripped 0 bases from V and 7 bases from J, with 10 bases between. This CDR3 reads CASSESTLREQYF. In DNA, the CDR3 is TGCGCCAGCAGTGAGTCGACCCTTCGGGAGCAGTACTTC.

The chain is built from TRBV2 and TRBJ2-1; tentative D call: TRBD2 (6 bases). This CDR3 is built from 17 residues. CDR1 and CDR2 from the germline V gene are SNHLY and FYNNEI. The ends were cut back, 2 bases at V and 3 bases at J, with 17 bases in the middle. The CDR3 DNA sequence: TGTGCCAGCAGTGAAAGGCTGCGGGGCCCTTTCTACAATGAGCAGTTCTTC. Protein: CASSERLRGPFYNEQFF.

V usage is TRBV4-2 and J usage is TRBJ1-3; the D is unclear. Trimming took off 4 bases at V and 15 bases at J, with 22 bases between the two ends. The CDR3 is 14 amino acids. The germline V gene has CDR1 LGHNA and CDR2 YNFKEQ. The CDR3 protein is CASSPEPIGENRYF. CDR3 nucleotides: TGTGCCAGCAGCCCGGAGCCCATAGGTGAAAATAGATATTTT.